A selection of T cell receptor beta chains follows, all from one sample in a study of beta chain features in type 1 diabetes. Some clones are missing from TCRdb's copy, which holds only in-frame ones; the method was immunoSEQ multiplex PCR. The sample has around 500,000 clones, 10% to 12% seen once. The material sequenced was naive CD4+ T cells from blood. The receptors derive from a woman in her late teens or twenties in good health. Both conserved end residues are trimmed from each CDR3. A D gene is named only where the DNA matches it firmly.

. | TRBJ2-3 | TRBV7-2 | ASSLLTRRDTQY
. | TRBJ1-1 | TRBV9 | ASSVGANTEAF
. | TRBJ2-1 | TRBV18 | ASSRDNEQF
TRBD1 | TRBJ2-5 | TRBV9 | ASSTLRGSSIGETQY
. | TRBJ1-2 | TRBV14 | ASSQGRHYGYT
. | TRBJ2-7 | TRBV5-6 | ATRQGSYEQY
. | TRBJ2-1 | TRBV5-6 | ASSFQKSSYNEQF
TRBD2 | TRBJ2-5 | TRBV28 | ASSPYGRAQETQY
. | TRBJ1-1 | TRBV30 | AWRQDSLNTEAF
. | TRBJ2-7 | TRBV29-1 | SVELPAYEQY
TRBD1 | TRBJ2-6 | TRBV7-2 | ASSRRGQGASGANVLT
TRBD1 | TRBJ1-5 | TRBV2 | ASSEGQGAQPQH
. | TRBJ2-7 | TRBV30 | AWSVWSRASSYEQY
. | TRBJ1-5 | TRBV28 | ASSSERPQH
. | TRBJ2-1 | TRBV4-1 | ASSQVRSGNEQF
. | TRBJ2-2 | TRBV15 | ATSRDRAGMNTGELF